Listed here are 27 T cell receptor beta chains from one sample, sequenced in a study of T cells after yellow fever vaccination. MiXCR was run by TCRdb on the 5' RACE reads, yielding one entry per CDR3 protein. The table includes approximately 150,000 distinct CDR3 sequences, 5.5% to 7.5% detected once. The sample in question was CD4+ T cells sorted from PBMCs, obtained on the day of the first yellow fever vaccination. These receptors were taken from a man aged 18-30 years who received the YFV17D yellow fever vaccine.

This clonotype was picked up many times. The rearrangement uses TRBV12-3 or TRBV12-4 and TRBJ2-1, with unresolved D. The ends were cut back, 4 bases at V and 10 bases at J, with 5 bases in the middle. The CDR3 has 10 residues. The CDR3 DNA sequence: TGTGCCAGCAGTTCCCGGGAGCAGTTCTTC. Translated, it gives CASSSREQFF.

The rearrangement joins TRBV6-1 to TRBJ2-1, with 8 bases that match TRBD2. Looked up from germline, CDR1 is MNHNS and CDR2 is SASEGT. The CDR3 length is 15 residues. Germline trimming cut 6 bases from V and 6 bases from J; bases unmatched to any gene: 10. For the CDR3, the DNA is TGTGCCAGCAGCACGAGCGGGGGCGTTTTCAATGAGCAGTTCTTC. Residues: CASSTSGGVFNEQFF.

V gene TRBV18 combines with J gene TRBJ1-1, with a weak D call TRBD1 (6 bases). The CDR3 is 15 amino acids. The germline gives CDR1 KGHSH, CDR2 LQKENI. Deletions cut 4 bases from V and 0 bases from J, with 12 bases between. The CDR3 DNA is TGTGCCAGCTCACTTACCGGGACAATGAACACTGAAGCTTTCTTT. Translation gives CASSLTGTMNTEAFF.

This clonotype has at least ten counts. This chain links TRBV5-1 with TRBJ1-4; D is uncertain. The length of the CDR3 is 15 residues. V lost 0 bases, J lost 0 bases, and 6 bases lay in between. Germline V gene sequence: CDR1 SGHRS, CDR2 YFSETQ. Written as DNA, the CDR3 is TGCGCCAGCAGCTTGGGAACGGCAACTAATGAAAAACTGTTTTTT. Its translation is CASSLGTATNEKLFF.

V usage is TRBV2 and J usage is TRBJ2-3; 9 bases are a match to TRBD2. CDR3 length: 18 amino acids. Germline values: CDR1 SNHLY, CDR2 FYNNEI. Trimming cost V 5 bases and J 1 base; bases outside gene matches: 13. CDR3 sequence reads: CASSKIAVVAGGTDTQYF. The CDR3 DNA is TGTGCCAGCAGTAAAATTGCGGTCGTAGCGGGGGGCACAGATACGCAGTATTTT.

There are many counts of this clonotype. The J gene is TRBJ1-6, the V gene TRBV7-3, with D tentatively TRBD1 (6 bases). CDR3 size: 14 residues. Deletions cut 5 bases from V and 7 bases from J, with 12 bases between. Germline V gene lookup returns CDR1 SGHTA and CDR2 FQGTGA. The DNA of the CDR3 is TGTGCCAGCAGCCGTGGACAGATAAATTCACCCCTCCACTTT. This translates into CASSRGQINSPLHF.

The genes are TRBV11-2 and TRBJ1-6; 8 positions agree with TRBD1. The CDR3 has 17 amino acids. From germline, CDR1 is SGHAT and CDR2 FQNNGV. Losses at the gene ends were 1 base for V and 9 bases for J; bases not matched to a gene: 11. CDR3 coding DNA: TGTGCCAGCAGCTTAGGAAGACAGGGGACTTCGGGTTCACCCCTCCACTTT. Protein: CASSLGRQGTSGSPLHF.

Only a few counts were recorded for this clonotype. The gene calls are TRBV12-3 or TRBV12-4 and TRBJ2-5; D unresolved. The CDR3 loop spans 14 amino acids. Trimming removed 3 bases at V and 1 base at J, with 9 bases between. CDR3 nucleotides: TGTGCCAGCAGTTTCGTTAACAGCCAAGAGACCCAGTACTTC. This sequence encodes CASSFVNSQETQYF.

In this sample, this clonotype turned up a few times. V is TRBV7-2 and J is TRBJ2-1; D call uncertain. The CDR3 contains 15 residues. Per germline, CDR1 SGHTA and CDR2 FQGNSA. V lost 5 bases and J lost 0, with 11 bases in between. DNA for the CDR3: TGTGCCAGCAGCCTGGACGTATCCTCCTACAATGAGCAGTTCTTC. Translated: CASSLDVSSYNEQFF.

The chain joins TRBV14 to TRBJ1-2; TRBD1 matches 7 bases. Trimming took 8 bases from V and 6 from J; bases not matched to a gene: 9. Germline V gene lookup returns CDR1 SGHDN and CDR2 FVKESK. The CDR3 is 13 amino acids. For the CDR3, the DNA is TGTGCCAGCCGACAGGGCCCCTTGAATGGCTACACCTTC. Its translation is CASRQGPLNGYTF. The entire variable domain, with the rest obtained from reference TRBV14 and TRBJ1-2, is as follows: EAGVTQFPSHSVIEKGQTVTLRCDPISGHDNLYWYRRVMGKEIKFLLHFVKESKQDESGMPNNRFLAERTGGTYSTLKVQPAELEDSGVYFCASRQGPLNGYTFGSGTRLTVV.

This clonotype was picked up many times. The V and J genes are TRBV11-2 and TRBJ2-3; 9 nucleotides agree with TRBD2. The CDR3 has 16 residues. Germline lookup yields CDR1 SGHAT and CDR2 FQNNGV. With 3 bases clipped from V and 0 bases from J, the junction kept 4 bases outside the gene matches. The CDR3 loop reads CASSLGAGGSTDTQYF. Here the CDR3 DNA reads TGTGCCAGCAGCTTGGGAGCGGGGGGTAGCACAGATACGCAGTATTTT. The full variable domain, completed using reference TRBV11-2 and TRBJ2-3, is EAGVAQSPRYKIIEKRQSVAFWCNPISGHATLYWYQQILGQGPKLLIQFQNNGVVDDSQLPKDRFSAERLKGVDSTLKIQPAKLEDSAVYLCASSLGAGGSTDTQYFGPGTRLTVL.

Comment on this clonotype: Just one base apart from a much larger clone, this may be a read error. The genes are TRBV5-1 and TRBJ2-1; a possible D gene is TRBD1 (5 bases). V was cut by 0 bases and J by 7 bases, with 11 bases left in between. The CDR3 length is 14 residues. The germline V gene has CDR1 SGHRS and CDR2 YFSETQ. CDR3 residues: CASSLVSGKNEQFF. The CDR3 DNA is TGCGCCAGCAGCTTGGTATCAGGGAAGAATGAGCAGTTCTTC.

For this clonotype: It may be a read error: a sequence one base away is much more abundant. The chain couples TRBV7-9 to TRBJ2-1; D uncertain. The germline gives CDR1 SEHNR, CDR2 FQNEAQ (reference sequence). The CDR3 has 11 amino acids. The CDR3 reads CASTPDNAQFF. CDR3 DNA: TGTGCCAGCACCCCAGACAATGCGCAGTTCTTC.

There are many counts of this clonotype. The V gene is TRBV5-1, the J gene TRBJ2-7; 8 nucleotides align to TRBD1. The CDR3 runs 16 residues. V dropped 0 bases and J dropped 0; count of bases not matched to a gene: 5. CDR1 and CDR2 from the germline V gene are SGHRS and YFSETQ. The CDR3 region is CASSLVAGGVSYEQYF. The CDR3 DNA follows: TGCGCCAGCAGCTTGGTAGCAGGGGGCGTCTCCTACGAGCAGTACTTC.

The rearrangement joins TRBV5-1 to TRBJ2-5; TRBD2 aligns across 8 bases. Germline assignment: CDR1 SGHRS and CDR2 YFSETQ. CDR3 length: 15 residues. After removal of 3 bases from V and 5 bases from J, the junction contained 9 bases not matched to a gene. In nucleotides, the CDR3 is TGCGCCAGCAGCTCCGGGGCCGGCGGGGGGGAGACCCAGTACTTC. Translating it yields CASSSGAGGGETQYF.

The rearrangement joins TRBV5-1 to TRBJ2-6; D uncertain. The V end lost 4 bases, the J end lost 0 bases, and 11 bases lay between the germline ends. Germline CDR1 is SGHRS and CDR2 is YFSETQ. The CDR3 totals 16 residues. CDR3 bases: TGCGCCAGCAGCCCCGGTGGGTTCTCTGGGGCCAACGTCCTGACTTTC. Its protein is CASSPGGFSGANVLTF.

This clonotype appeared many times. The V and J genes are TRBV9 and TRBJ2-6; the D is unclear. CDR3 length: 16 amino acids. Trimming removed 0 bases from V and 3 bases from J, with 10 bases in between. The germline V gene encodes CDR1 SGDLS and CDR2 YYNGEE. This chain's CDR3 is CASSVGDWSGANVLTF. The CDR3 DNA reads TGTGCCAGCAGCGTAGGAGATTGGAGTGGGGCCAACGTCCTGACTTTC.

The chain links TRBV5-4 to TRBJ2-5, with D unclear. Trimming shortened V by 2 bases and J by 1 base, and 12 bases separated the two germline ends. The CDR3 runs 15 residues. CDR1 and CDR2 (germline): SGHNT, YYREEE (reference sequence). The CDR3 loop reads CASSLSTAPQETQYF. CDR3 sequence (DNA): TGTGCCAGCAGCTTATCTACAGCCCCCCAAGAGACCCAGTACTTC.

J is TRBJ1-6 and V is TRBV2; possible D gene TRBD1, 5 bases. V lost 7 bases and J lost 13, with 14 bases in between. Per the germline V gene, CDR1 is SNHLY and CDR2 is FYNNEI. The CDR3 contains 12 residues. CDR3 in DNA: TGTGCCAGCAAGGTGGGACGCGACCCCCTCCACTTT. As protein: CASKVGRDPLHF.

This clonotype was detected a few times. This rearrangement joins TRBV7-6 to TRBJ2-7; no clear D gene. V dropped 1 base and J dropped 0 bases, with 7 bases sitting between them. Germline lookup yields CDR1 SGHVS and CDR2 FNYEAQ. This CDR3 region has 14 residues. The CDR3: CASSLVYSSYEQYF. CDR3 DNA: TGTGCCAGCAGCTTAGTATACAGCTCCTACGAGCAGTACTTC.

V and J are TRBV11-2 and TRBJ2-3; possibly TRBD2 for D (7 bases). Per germline, CDR1 SGHAT and CDR2 FQNNGV. The CDR3 is made up of 15 amino acids. V was pared by 4 bases and J by 6 bases, with 17 bases between. The CDR3 DNA reads TGTGCCAGCAGCTCCTTAGGAGGGGGGGTTGATACGCAGTATTTT. It encodes CASSSLGGGVDTQYF.

The rearrangement joins TRBV5-4 to TRBJ2-7, with 12 bases that match TRBD2. The CDR3 totals 15 residues. The germline CDR1 and CDR2 sequences are SGHNT and YYREEE (reference sequence). Trimming removed 3 bases from V and 2 bases from J; junction bases left unmatched: 3. The CDR3: CASSWASGGAYEQYV. The CDR3 region has the DNA TGTGCCAGCAGCTGGGCTAGCGGGGGGGCCTACGAGCAGTACGTC.

This chain uses TRBV7-9 with TRBJ1-1; no firm D call. This CDR3 is 15 amino acids long. Trimming removed 5 bases at V and 4 bases at J, with 17 bases between. CDR1 is SEHNR, CDR2 FQNEAQ, per germline (reference sequence). CDR3 in DNA: TGTGCCAGCAGCCCAAAAATCCGAGTAGGCACTGAAGCTTTCTTT. This encodes CASSPKIRVGTEAFF.

This clonotype has a handful of counts. The chain uses TRBV19 and TRBJ1-5; D call uncertain. The V end was cut by 10 bases, the J end by 5 bases, with 9 bases between. Per germline, CDR1 LNHDA and CDR2 SQIVND (reference sequence). The CDR3 length is 11 residues. The CDR3 spells CATGGDQPQHF. In nucleotides, the CDR3 is TGTGCCACCGGTGGGGATCAGCCCCAGCATTTT.

This chain uses TRBV30 with TRBJ2-3; weak D call: TRBD1 (6 bases). CDR1 and CDR2 from the germline V gene are GTSNPN and SVGIG (reference sequence). CDR3 length equals 12 residues. The V and J ends lost 8 bases and 9 bases respectively, with 18 bases between them. CDR3: CALTGGSGTQYF. The CDR3 region has the DNA TGTGCCCTTACTGGGGGCTCGGGGACGCAGTATTTT.

Many counts were recorded for this clonotype. This chain uses TRBV5-1 with TRBJ2-5; either TRBD1 or TRBD2 may supply D (5 bases each). The CDR3 loop spans 15 amino acids. Deletions cut 5 bases from V and 0 bases from J, with 14 bases between. In germline, CDR1 is SGHRS, CDR2 YFSETQ. CDR3 loop: CASSTLGTDQETQYF. DNA of the CDR3: TGCGCCAGCAGTACCCTAGGGACGGACCAAGAGACCCAGTACTTC.

This clonotype has just a few counts. The genes are TRBV6-7 and TRBJ1-1, with 8 bases identical to TRBD1. TRBV6-7 falls under the ORF class, with uncertain function. The CDR3 length is 14 residues. V lost 0 bases, J lost 8 bases, and 5 bases stayed unmatched. CDR3 region: CASSYSNHRGEAFF. For the CDR3, the DNA is TGTGCCAGCAGTTACTCGAACCACAGGGGGGAAGCTTTCTTT.